A single sample gave rise to the 31 T cell receptor beta chains below, sequenced in a study of T cell repertoires in cytomegalovirus infection. The antigens these receptors bind are not known. TCRdb reprocessed the reads via MiXCR and lists one record per CDR3 protein. The table includes about 830,000 distinct CDR3 sequences, approximately 32% detected once. The sample was cultured CD8+ T cells from PBMCs, taken from culture after CMV antigen stimulation. These receptors all stem from a human donor in good health (CMV status not recorded). Some clones in this sample may be carry-over from other donors' samples.

This chain connects TRBV2 to TRBJ1-1, with 8 bases identical to TRBD1. This CDR3 is 13 amino acids long. V shed 8 bases and J 7 bases; nucleotides not matched to a gene: 9. The germline CDR1 and CDR2 sequences are SNHLY and FYNNEI. CDR3 sequence reads: CASRRTGRVEAFF. The CDR3 nucleotides are TGTGCCAGCCGAAGGACAGGGCGAGTTGAAGCTTTCTTT.

The rearrangement joins TRBV19 to TRBJ2-2; the match to TRBD2 covers 8 bases. This CDR3 spans 18 amino acids. The trim removed 3 bases at V and 7 bases at J, leaving 16 bases unmatched. CDR1 is LNHDA and CDR2 is SQIVND in the germline V gene (reference sequence). CDR3 coding DNA: TGTGCCAGTAGTATTGTTGGGAGTAGCGGGGCCGCCGGCGGGGAGCTGTTTTTT. This codes for CASSIVGSSGAAGGELFF.

This clonotype was seen more than once but under ten times. CDR3 nucleotides: TGTGCCAGCTTCTCGACAGGGAGGCCCAGCTACACCTTC. Translated: CASFSTGRPSYTF. V usage is TRBV2 and J usage is TRBJ1-2; 7 nucleotides line up with TRBD1. Germline V CDR1 and CDR2: SNHLY, FYNNEI. There are 13 residues in the CDR3. The trim removed 8 bases at V and 9 bases at J, leaving 12 bases unmatched.

Comment on this clonotype: The junction and the germline gene differ at one end; a read error may be behind it. The rearrangement links TRBV4-1 to TRBJ2-2; D ambiguous. Germline V gene lookup returns CDR1 MGHRA and CDR2 YSYEKL. This CDR3 has 14 amino acids. The CDR3 loop reads CTSSQGRNTGELFF. CDR3 DNA sequence: TGCACCAGCAGCCAAGGACGAAACACCGGGGAGCTGTTTTTT.

The rearrangement links TRBV10-3 to TRBJ2-2, with D unclear. The germline V gene has CDR1 ENHRY and CDR2 SYGVKD. The CDR3 covers 12 residues. V was shortened by 2 bases and J by 9 bases, with 7 bases between the two germline ends. The CDR3 loop is CAISEGKRELFF. The DNA for the CDR3 is TGTGCCATCAGTGAGGGGAAAAGGGAGCTGTTTTTT.

At least ten counts were recorded for this clonotype. The chain joins TRBV7-6 to TRBJ1-1; D might be TRBD1 (5 bases). V shed 5 bases and J shed 7 bases, with 20 bases lying between them. CDR1 SGHVS and CDR2 FNYEAQ come from the germline V gene. CDR3 length: 15 amino acids. CDR3 sequence: CASSVLTGAWVEAFF. CDR3 nucleotide sequence: TGTGCCAGCAGCGTATTAACCGGGGCCTGGGTTGAAGCTTTCTTT.

This clonotype was detected only a few times. Germline and junction disagree at one end, which may indicate a read error. The rearrangement links TRBV2 to TRBJ2-3; 7 bases match TRBD2. CDR3 length equals 17 residues. Per the germline V gene, CDR1 is SNHLY and CDR2 is FYNNEI. The CDR3 nucleotides are TGTGCCAGCACTGAAGCCTTACTAGCGACCGACACAGATACGCAGTATTTT. Its protein product is CASTEALLATDTDTQYF.

This clonotype appeared many times. The rearrangement links TRBV7-6 to TRBJ2-5; D uncertain. Looked up from germline, CDR1 is SGHVS and CDR2 is FNYEAQ. Trimming stripped 1 base from V and 1 base from J, with 4 bases between. This CDR3 region has 13 residues. In DNA, the CDR3 is TGTGCCAGCAGCTTAGTGGGCCAAGAGACCCAGTACTTC. Translation gives CASSLVGQETQYF.

The rearrangement uses TRBV3-1 and TRBJ1-1; TRBD1 matches 8 bases. The V segment lost 0 bases and the J segment 4 bases; nucleotides outside the gene matches: 10. The CDR3 runs 17 residues. Per the germline V gene, CDR1 is LGHDT and CDR2 is YNNKEL (reference sequence). CDR3 coding DNA: TGTGCCAGCAGCCAAGATCCCCCAGGGGGCTGGATCACTGAAGCTTTCTTT. Amino acids: CASSQDPPGGWITEAFF.

This clonotype was detected a few times. The V gene is TRBV4-1, the J gene TRBJ1-2; D perhaps matches TRBD1 (6 bases). V lost 1 base to trimming and J lost 5 bases, with 11 bases between them. The germline V gene has CDR1 MGHRA and CDR2 YSYEKL. The CDR3 runs to 14 residues. Here the CDR3 reads CASSQAGQSYGYTF. DNA of the CDR3: TGCGCCAGCAGCCAAGCCGGACAGTCTTATGGCTACACCTTC.

This clonotype was counted a few times. The rearrangement uses TRBV6-1 and TRBJ1-5; 11 bases are shared with TRBD1. The CDR3 spans 16 residues. Germline V CDR1 and CDR2: MNHNS, SASEGT. V was clipped by 3 bases and J by 7 bases; unmatched bases: 8. CDR3 protein: CASSDTGQGANQPQHF. In nucleotides, the CDR3 is TGTGCCAGCAGTGATACTGGACAGGGGGCGAACCAGCCCCAGCATTTT.

The rearrangement uses TRBV28 and TRBJ2-7; D is ambiguous. V shed 3 bases and J shed 7 bases, with 10 bases lying between them. CDR3 size: 12 residues. Germline V CDR1 and CDR2: MDHEN, SYDVKM. CDR3 sequence reads: CASSFMGREQYV. Written as DNA, the CDR3 is TGTGCCAGCAGTTTCATGGGCCGGGAGCAGTACGTC.

V usage is TRBV12-3 or TRBV12-4 and J usage is TRBJ2-7; no firm D call. This CDR3 region has 13 residues. CDR3: CASSYKDVYEQYV. In DNA form, the CDR3 reads TGTGCCAGTAGTTACAAGGACGTCTACGAGCAGTACGTC.

The chain employs TRBV2 and TRBJ2-7; TRBD1 is a possible D gene (5 bases). CDR1 is SNHLY, CDR2 FYNNEI, per germline. The CDR3 extends over 12 amino acids. CDR3 region: CANSEDSFEQYV. In DNA form, the CDR3 reads TGTGCCAACAGTGAAGACAGCTTCGAGCAGTACGTC.

The sample holds a few counts of this clonotype. The chain is built from TRBV5-6 and TRBJ2-1, with D maybe TRBD1 (6 bases). The CDR3 totals 14 residues. CDR1 and CDR2 from the germline V gene are SGHDT and YYEEEE. Between the trimmed V and J ends, which lost 3 bases and 6 bases, there was a span of 13 bases. The CDR3 sequence: CASSSGERGNEQFF. The CDR3 bases are TGTGCCAGCAGCTCAGGGGAAAGAGGCAATGAGCAGTTCTTC.

This clonotype was seen a handful of times. The rearrangement uses TRBV19 and TRBJ1-1; D may be TRBD1 (6 bases). Germline CDR1 and CDR2: LNHDA and SQIVND (reference sequence). The germline V and J ends were trimmed by 7 bases and 10 bases, with 13 bases remaining between them. The CDR3 has 11 amino acids. In DNA form, the CDR3 reads TGTGCCAGTATCCAGGGGAGTGTAGCTTTCTTT. Amino acid sequence: CASIQGSVAFF.

This sequence joins TRBV9 and TRBJ2-5; 12 positions match TRBD2. Germline V gene lookup returns CDR1 SGDLS and CDR2 YYNGEE. The CDR3 spans 17 residues. Trimming at V came to 5 bases and at J to 4 bases, leaving 12 bases not matched to a gene. The CDR3 DNA follows: TGTGCCAGCAGTCTAAACTCCCTAGCGGGGGGGGTAGAGACCCAGTACTTC. Its translation: CASSLNSLAGGVETQYF.

The chain is built from TRBV4-1 and TRBJ1-5; 7 bases agree with TRBD1. Trimming at V came to 5 bases and at J to 5 bases, leaving 12 bases not matched to a gene. CDR1 and CDR2 (germline): MGHRA, YSYEKL. The length of the CDR3 is 16 residues. The CDR3 coding sequence is TGCGCCAGCAGCATACGCTCGGACAGGACCGATCAGCCCCAGCATTTT. Residues: CASSIRSDRTDQPQHF.

This chain uses TRBV7-9 with TRBJ1-5; D unclear. Germline CDR1 is SEHNR and CDR2 is FQNEAQ (reference sequence). The CDR3 runs 14 residues. V was pared by 4 bases and J by 6 bases, with 13 bases between. In DNA, the CDR3 is TGTGCCAGCAGCTCGATGCAGTCGGCTCAGCCCCAGCATTTT. It specifies CASSSMQSAQPQHF.

The rearrangement joins TRBV5-5 to TRBJ2-7; 7 bases line up with TRBD2. The J segment lost 4 bases and the V segment lost 0 bases, leaving 7 bases of the junction unmatched. The CDR3 runs to 15 residues. Per the germline V gene, CDR1 is SGHKS and CDR2 is YYEKEE (reference sequence). This CDR3 reads CASSLAAGVSYEQYF. The CDR3 nucleotides read TGTGCCAGCAGCTTGGCGGCGGGGGTATCTTACGAGCAGTACTTC.

A few counts support this clonotype. This sequence joins TRBV7-8 and TRBJ2-5, with a possible D match to TRBD1 (5 bases). Deletions cut 2 bases from V and 5 bases from J, with 12 bases between. CDR1 is SGHVS, CDR2 FQNEAQ, per germline. This CDR3 is 14 amino acids long. CDR3 sequence (DNA): TGTGCCAGCAGCTTACCCAGGGTTTGGGAGACCCAGTACTTC. It encodes CASSLPRVWETQYF.

The chain couples TRBV6-6 to TRBJ2-5, with D perhaps matching TRBD1 (6 bases). CDR3 size: 14 residues. Germline V gene lookup returns CDR1 MNHNY and CDR2 SVGAGI (reference sequence). With 8 bases removed from V and 0 bases from J, the gap between germline ends came to 13 bases. The CDR3 is CASRDKRYQETQYF. The DNA of the CDR3 is TGTGCCAGCCGGGACAAGAGATACCAAGAGACCCAGTACTTC.

The chain recombines TRBV2 with TRBJ2-3; D may be TRBD1 or TRBD2 (5 bases each). Germline lookup yields CDR1 SNHLY and CDR2 FYNNEI. The CDR3 has 15 residues. V shed 7 bases and J shed 5 bases, with 19 bases lying between them. CDR3 protein: CASIPPGTGGDTQYF. The CDR3, as DNA: TGTGCCAGCATTCCCCCGGGGACGGGCGGAGATACGCAGTATTTT.

This clonotype was counted a few times. Written as DNA, the CDR3 is TGTGCCAGCAGTTTATTAGGGACTGCAGGCTACACCTTC. Protein: CASSLLGTAGYTF. V usage is TRBV27 and J usage is TRBJ1-2, with D possibly matching TRBD1 (5 bases). V lost 1 base and J 8 bases, leaving 11 bases between the germline ends. The CDR3 totals 13 residues. Germline CDR1 reads MNHEY; CDR2 reads SMNVEV (reference sequence).

The genes are TRBV28 and TRBJ1-4; D call uncertain. The germline V and J ends were trimmed by 6 bases and 5 bases, with 13 bases remaining between them. From germline, CDR1 is MDHEN and CDR2 SYDVKM. This CDR3 has 14 residues. CDR3 in amino acids: CASRSWVGNEKLFF. The CDR3 DNA sequence: TGTGCCAGCAGGTCCTGGGTGGGGAATGAAAAACTGTTTTTT.

This clonotype occurred many times. This chain connects TRBV7-8 to TRBJ1-1; D may be TRBD1 (5 bases). Trimming cost V 4 bases and J 1 base, with 10 bases left between them. The CDR3 runs 14 residues. Germline CDR1 is SGHVS and CDR2 is FQNEAQ. CDR3 coding DNA: TGTGCCAGCAGCTCCCACGGGGGGAACACTGAAGCTTTCTTT. Amino acids: CASSSHGGNTEAFF.

The chain recombines TRBV2 with TRBJ2-1; D uncertain. From germline, CDR1 is SNHLY and CDR2 FYNNEI. This CDR3 has 12 residues. Trimming stripped 7 bases from V and 6 bases from J, with 10 bases between. Written as DNA, the CDR3 is TGTGCCAGCACCTTGGCTCTCAATGAGCAGTTCTTC. As protein: CASTLALNEQFF.

A remark on this clonotype: It may be a read error: a sequence one base away is much more abundant. The chain uses TRBV12-3 or TRBV12-4 and TRBJ2-3; D may be TRBD1 (6 bases). V was shortened by 4 bases and J by 3 bases, with 23 bases between the two germline ends. The CDR3 covers 18 residues. The CDR3 DNA sequence: TGTGCCAGCAGTTCATCTGGTCAATGGACAGCTAATACAGATACGCAGTATTTT. Translating it yields CASSSSGQWTANTDTQYF.

Only a few counts were recorded for this clonotype. The chain combines TRBV15 with TRBJ1-4; 8 nucleotides match TRBD1. Germline CDR1 is LNHNV and CDR2 is YYDKDF (reference sequence). V trimming: 2 bases; J trimming: 8 bases; junction bases outside the gene matches: 16. This CDR3 spans 18 amino acids. The CDR3 sequence is CATSRPLYEDRVEEKLFF. The CDR3 DNA reads TGTGCCACCAGCAGACCACTTTACGAGGACAGGGTTGAGGAAAAACTGTTTTTT. The full variable domain, completed using reference TRBV15 and TRBJ1-4, is DAMVIQNPRYQVTQFGKPVTLSCSQTLNHNVMYWYQQKSSQAPKLLFHYYDKDFNNEADTPDNFQSRRPNTSFCFLDIRSPGLGDTAMYLCATSRPLYEDRVEEKLFFGSGTQLSVL.

V and J are TRBV27 and TRBJ2-3; D might be TRBD2 (5 bases). This CDR3 comprises 17 residues. V lost 5 bases to trimming and J lost 0 bases, with 18 bases between them. CDR1 is MNHEY, CDR2 SMNVEV, per germline (reference sequence). The CDR3 region has the DNA TGTGCCAGCAGTAGAGCCCCGGGAAGCCCTAGCACAGATACGCAGTATTTT. Its translation: CASSRAPGSPSTDTQYF.

This clonotype was seen only a few times. The chain is built from TRBV10-3 and TRBJ1-5; no firm D call. The CDR3 sequence is 15 residues long. Trimming cost V 0 bases and J 2 bases, with 8 bases left between them. Germline V gene sequence: CDR1 ENHRY, CDR2 SYGVKD. CDR3 region: CAISESTDGNQPQHF. The CDR3 DNA sequence: TGTGCCATCAGTGAGTCGACGGATGGCAATCAGCCCCAGCATTTT.